This is a list of T cell receptor beta chains from one sample in a study of T cell changes during pregnancy in multiple sclerosis. The table came from immunoSEQ multiplex PCR; TCRdb's copy has only in-frame clones and leaves some out. Among some 30,000 clones, roughly 90% were seen once, and the ten largest hold less than 10%. The sample consisted of CD8+ T cells from peripheral blood mononuclear cells, taken in the second trimester of pregnancy. The receptors shown here come from a female donor with multiple sclerosis, enrolled in a pregnancy study. CDR3s include the opening cysteine and the closing phenylalanine or tryptophan. A D gene is named only where the DNA matches it firmly. Where a row states a size, it is once, few, many or the class of an expanded clone; other rows omit it.

cdr3_length	d_call	j_call	v_call	clone_size	cdr3_nt	cdr3_aa
14	NA	TRBJ2-7	TRBV6-5	NA	TGTGCCAGCAGTTACCGCGAGTCCTCCTACGAGCAGTACTTC	CASSYRESSYEQYF
14	NA	TRBJ1-2	TRBV7-2	NA	TGTGCCAGCAGCTTAGTCTGGGAGCAGGATGGCTACACCTTC	CASSLVWEQDGYTF
12	NA	TRBJ2-7	TRBV5-5	NA	TGTGCCACCTCCGGGGACTCCTACGAGCAGTACTTC	CATSGDSYEQYF
11	NA	TRBJ2-5	TRBV20-1	NA	TGCAGTGTAATATGGAGGGAGACCCAGTACTTC	CSVIWRETQYF
14	TRBD1	TRBJ2-5	TRBV7-9	NA	TGTGCCAGTGGGGGCAGGGGGCCGGGCGAGACCCAGTACTTC	CASGGRGPGETQYF
11	NA	TRBJ2-5	TRBV20-1	NA	TGCGCGGGACCGGTGCAAGAGACCCAGTACTTC	CAGPVQETQYF
21	TRBD2	TRBJ2-2	TRBV7-3	NA	TGTGCCAGCAGCACTAGCCCCGGACTAGCGGGGGGTAATACGAACACCGGGGAGCTGTTTTTT	CASSTSPGLAGGNTNTGELFF
15	NA	TRBJ2-1	TRBV5-1	NA	TGCGCCAGCAGCTTGCTGGGCCTCTCCTACAATGAGCAGTTCTTC	CASSLLGLSYNEQFF
15	NA	TRBJ1-5	TRBV6-5	NA	TGTGCCAGCAGTCCCCGGGCAGGGAGCAATCAGCCCCAGCATTTT	CASSPRAGSNQPQHF
16	TRBD2	TRBJ2-3	TRBV10-3	NA	TGTGCCATCAGTTCTAGCGGGGGGGCCTTTCTAGATACGCAGTATTTT	CAISSSGGAFLDTQYF
16	NA	TRBJ2-1	TRBV4-3	NA	TGCGCCAGCAGCCAGGCGGTACAGGGCTCCTACAATGAGCAGTTCTTC	CASSQAVQGSYNEQFF
15	TRBD1	TRBJ1-1	TRBV7-2	NA	TGTGCCAGCAGCTCCGGGACAGGCATGAACACTGAAGCTTTCTTT	CASSSGTGMNTEAFF
13	NA	TRBJ1-1	TRBV27	NA	TGTGCCAGCAGTCAACAGATGAACACTGAAGCTTTCTTT	CASSQQMNTEAFF
16	NA	TRBJ2-7	TRBV6-4	NA	TGTGCCAGCAGTGAGGGAGCCTTTGGACTGGGTTACGAGCAGTACTTC	CASSEGAFGLGYEQYF
16	NA	TRBJ2-7	TRBV4-3	NA	TGCGCCAGCAGCCAAGACTGGCACGGAGACTACTACGAGCAGTACTTC	CASSQDWHGDYYEQYF
15	TRBD2	TRBJ2-1	TRBV7-9	medium-sized	TGTGCCAGCAGCTTATTGGCGGGGGGGAGAGAGGAGCAGTTCTTC	CASSLLAGGREEQFF
13	TRBD2	TRBJ2-3	TRBV19	NA	TGTGCCGCAGGACTAGCGGGTACAGATACGCAGTATTTT	CAAGLAGTDTQYF
14	NA	TRBJ2-2	TRBV6-1	NA	TGTGCCATCCAGACTGGATTAGGCACCGGGGAGCTGTTTTTT	CAIQTGLGTGELFF
14	NA	TRBJ2-1	TRBV11-2	NA	TGTGCCAGCAGCTTAGAACCAGGGCCCAATGAGCAGTTCTTC	CASSLEPGPNEQFF
14	NA	TRBJ1-4	TRBV5-1	NA	TGCGCCAGCAGCTGGGGGGGAGCTAATGAAAAACTGTTTTTT	CASSWGGANEKLFF
15	TRBD1	TRBJ1-1	TRBV23-1	NA	TGCGCCAGCAGTCAATCGGGGACAGGGACCCCTGAAGCTTTCTTT	CASSQSGTGTPEAFF
15	NA	TRBJ2-1	TRBV7-6	once	TGTGCCAGCAGCTCCTCAGGGTTTCTAGTCAATGAGCAGTTCTTC	CASSSSGFLVNEQFF
16	NA	TRBJ2-1	TRBV10-2	NA	TGCGCCAGCAGTGAAAGCCAGGTGAAGGGGTTCAATGAGCAGTTCTTC	CASSESQVKGFNEQFF
18	TRBD2	TRBJ2-1	TRBV9	NA	TGTGCCAGCAGCGAGGGACTAGCGGGGCTCCGCTCCTACAATGAGCAGTTCTTC	CASSEGLAGLRSYNEQFF
14	NA	TRBJ2-3	TRBV7-9	NA	TGTGCCAGCAGCTTAGGGCCCACCGTAGATACGCAGTATTTT	CASSLGPTVDTQYF
14	NA	TRBJ2-1	TRBV9	NA	TGTGCCAGCAGCGCCACAGGGCCCTACAATGAGCAGTTCTTC	CASSATGPYNEQFF
14	NA	TRBJ2-5	TRBV10-3	NA	TGTGCCATCAGTGAGACGAACTACCAAGAGACCCAGTACTTC	CAISETNYQETQYF
16	NA	TRBJ2-6	TRBV6-4	few	TGTGCCAGCAGTGACTCGGTGCAGTCTGGGGCCAACGTCCTGACTTTC	CASSDSVQSGANVLTF
13	NA	TRBJ1-3	TRBV27	NA	TGTGCCAGCAGTTTATCCCAAGGAAACACCATATATTTT	CASSLSQGNTIYF